This T cell receptor beta chain was identified during a study of blood T cells in healthy people across ages (dated by TCRdb to about 2015). Describing the broader study: In model experiments, template switching captured roughly one uniquely barcoded TCR beta cDNA molecule for every two T cells. To track age-related changes in TCR beta repertoire diversity, the study relied on deep sequencing normalized with unique cDNA molecular identifiers. For two donors (one aged 18 to 29 and one aged 80 or older), the study analyzed two additional independent replicas of 1 million unique cDNA reads from the same blood draw. Donors of different ages were randomly distributed across sequencing lanes to avoid experimental bias. Four age groups were formed from the donors: young (average roughly 15 years), middle-aged (more than 35), aged (62) and long-lived (more than 75).

Systemically healthy Caucasian individuals from Russia, over 30 in total and aged roughly 6 to 100 years, were included as donors. Each donor gave about 9.2 milliliters of peripheral blood, drawn into EDTA-treated Vacutainer tubes. Ficoll-Paque density-gradient centrifugation was used to isolate PBMCs, with at least 6.5 million per sample. Trizol reagent was used to extract total RNA from PBMCs, with at least 5 micrograms per sample. Naive CD45RAhigh/CD27high T cell percentages were measured by flow cytometry on a PBMC aliquot from every donor. Receptor amplification or capture employed 5' RACE. Sequencing instrument: Illumina HiSeq 2500. The second PCR ran for roughly 6 to 11 cycles and used a J-beta primer mix along with a sample-barcoded 5' primer. A unique molecular identifier was introduced onto each TCR beta cDNA molecule by a template-switch 5' adaptor carrying 12 random nucleotides. Each sample yielded at least 3 million CDR3-containing paired-end reads. First-strand cDNA was synthesized from all RNA with the Mint cDNA synthesis kit, primed by a TRBC-specific oligonucleotide. Following uracil-DNA glycosylase treatment, all cDNA underwent a first 18-cycle PCR with the universal primers M1SS and BC2_uni_R. Under the source paper's analysis protocol: Each sample was normalized by randomly selecting 1 million high-quality reads, each carrying a distinct molecular identifier. Reads sharing molecular identifiers were discarded rather than binned into consensus sequences. MiTCR, set to a Q25 quality threshold and the strictest error-elimination algorithm, was used for CDR3 identification, clonotype clustering and error correction. Lower-bound total TCR beta diversity was estimated with a nonparametric unseen species model using Euler transformation. The public reads were reanalyzed by TCRdb: fastp trimming at Q25, MiXCR alignment, in-frame beta chains only. Rows with one shared CDR3 protein collapse into an entry with the most common genes and DNA. These V and J calls rely on TCRdb rather than the paper's analysis. The sample has about a million distinct CDR3 sequences on record, roughly half of them singletons. About a fifth of the sample lies in the top ten.

The germline V gene sets CDR1 to SQVTM and CDR2 to ANQGSEA. V is pruned by 8 bases and J by 5 bases, leaving 9 bases of the junction without a gene match. From its cysteine to its phenylalanine, the CDR3 spans 15 amino acids. Solely the CDR3 DNA is kept, with 45 bases framed from the first base. Overall study results and their limits: Observed TCR beta diversity per million T cells fell roughly linearly with age, and a significant reduction was already apparent by age approximately 40. Estimates of total diversity based on one million sequenced T cells were regarded as lower bounds and as underestimates. Compared with the aged group, the long-lived group had more naive CD4+ T cells, fewer expanded clones and increased TCR diversity, a pattern suggesting age selection. Because the CMV infection status of the donors was unknown, age-related changes in expanded clonotypes may potentially have been confounded. Observed TCR beta diversity correlated strongly with the percentage of naive T cells measured by flow cytometry. Bulk unsorted PBMC profiling prevented conclusive comparison of naive and antigen-experienced compartments.

Concerning this clonotype itself: No antigen is known for it. Base qualities were left out, and no much larger clone turns up one base away.

The sequenced sample consisted of blood. The V gene is TRBV29-1 and the J gene is TRBJ2-3; 14 central bases correspond to TRBD2. This clonotype originated in a woman aged 60-70 years in good health. The DNA is as follows: TGCAGCTTCCAGACTAGCGGGAGGGGGGGAGATACGCAGTATTTT. Translated, this is CSFQTSGRGGDTQYF.